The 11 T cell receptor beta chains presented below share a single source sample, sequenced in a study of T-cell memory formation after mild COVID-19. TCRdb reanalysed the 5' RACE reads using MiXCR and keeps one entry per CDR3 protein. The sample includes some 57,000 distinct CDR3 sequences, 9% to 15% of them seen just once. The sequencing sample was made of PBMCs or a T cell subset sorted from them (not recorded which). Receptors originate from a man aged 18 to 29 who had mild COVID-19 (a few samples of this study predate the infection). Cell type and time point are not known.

CDR3 in amino acids: CSARDLGEDTGELFF. In DNA form, the CDR3 reads TGCAGTGCTAGAGATCTAGGGGAGGACACCGGGGAGCTGTTTTTT. The chain carries TRBV20-1 and TRBJ2-2, with D possibly TRBD2 on 6 matching bases. The CDR3 length is 15 residues. V was trimmed by 0 bases and J by 3 bases, leaving 11 bases between them. CDR1 is DFQATT, CDR2 SNEGSKA, per germline (reference sequence).

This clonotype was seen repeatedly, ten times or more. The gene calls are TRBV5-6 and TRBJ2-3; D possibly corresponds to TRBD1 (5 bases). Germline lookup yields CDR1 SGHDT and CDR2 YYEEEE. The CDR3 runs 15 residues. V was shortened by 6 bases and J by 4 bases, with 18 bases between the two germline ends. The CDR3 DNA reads TGTGCCAGCACTTCCTCCAAGGGGCAGGCAGATACGCAGTATTTT. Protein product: CASTSSKGQADTQYF.

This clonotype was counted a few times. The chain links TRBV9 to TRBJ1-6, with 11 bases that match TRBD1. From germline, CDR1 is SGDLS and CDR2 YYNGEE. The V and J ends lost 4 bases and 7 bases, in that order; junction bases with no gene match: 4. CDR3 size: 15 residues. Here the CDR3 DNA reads TGTGCCAGCAGCCCCTGGACAGGGGGCAATTCACCCCTCCACTTT. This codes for CASSPWTGGNSPLHF.

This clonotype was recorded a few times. The CDR3 loop reads CATLRPGGTDTQYF. Written as DNA, the CDR3 is TGTGCCACCCTCAGGCCGGGTGGCACAGATACGCAGTATTTT. This chain connects TRBV7-2 to TRBJ2-3, with unresolved D. Deletions cut 10 bases from V and 1 base from J, with 15 bases between. CDR1 and CDR2 (germline): SGHTA, FQGNSA. The CDR3 totals 14 residues.

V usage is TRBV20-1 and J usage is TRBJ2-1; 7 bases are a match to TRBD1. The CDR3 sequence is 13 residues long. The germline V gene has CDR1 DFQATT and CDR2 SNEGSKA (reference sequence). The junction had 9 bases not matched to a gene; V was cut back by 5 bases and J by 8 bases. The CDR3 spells CSALTGLTDEQFF. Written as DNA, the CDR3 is TGCAGTGCTCTGACAGGGCTCACGGATGAGCAGTTCTTC.

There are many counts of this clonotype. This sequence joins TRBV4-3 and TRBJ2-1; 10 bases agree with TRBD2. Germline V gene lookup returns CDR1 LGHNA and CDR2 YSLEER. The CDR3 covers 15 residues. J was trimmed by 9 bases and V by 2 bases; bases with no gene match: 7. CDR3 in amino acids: CASSQNWASGGEQFF. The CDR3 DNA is TGCGCCAGCAGCCAAAACTGGGCTAGCGGGGGTGAGCAGTTCTTC.

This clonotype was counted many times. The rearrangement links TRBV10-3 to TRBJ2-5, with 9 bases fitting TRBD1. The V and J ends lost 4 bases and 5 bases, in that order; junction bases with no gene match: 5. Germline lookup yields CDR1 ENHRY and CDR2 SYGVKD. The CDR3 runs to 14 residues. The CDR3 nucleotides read TGTGCCATCAGTGCCGGGACAGGGAAGGAGACCCAGTACTTC. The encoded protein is CAISAGTGKETQYF.

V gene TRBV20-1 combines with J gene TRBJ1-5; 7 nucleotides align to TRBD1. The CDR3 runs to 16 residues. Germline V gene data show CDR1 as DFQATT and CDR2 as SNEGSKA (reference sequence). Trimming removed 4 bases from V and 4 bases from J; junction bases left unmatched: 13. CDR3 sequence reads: CSATLRQGSSNQPQHF. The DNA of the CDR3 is TGCAGTGCTACGCTAAGACAGGGAAGTTCTAATCAGCCCCAGCATTTT.

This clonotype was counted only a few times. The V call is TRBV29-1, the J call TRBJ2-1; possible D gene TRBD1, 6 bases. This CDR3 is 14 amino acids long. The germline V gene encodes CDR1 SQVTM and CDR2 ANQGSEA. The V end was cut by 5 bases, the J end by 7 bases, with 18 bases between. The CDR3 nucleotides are TGCAGCGTTAAAGGGGGACCCGTGGGTAATGAGCAGTTCTTC. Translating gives CSVKGGPVGNEQFF.

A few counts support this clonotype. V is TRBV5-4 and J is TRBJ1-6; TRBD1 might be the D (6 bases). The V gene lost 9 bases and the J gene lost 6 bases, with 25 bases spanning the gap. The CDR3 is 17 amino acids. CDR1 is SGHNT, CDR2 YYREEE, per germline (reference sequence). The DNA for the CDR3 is TGTGCCACCACTCTGGGCGGCGGGACAATTTCTAATTCACCCCTCCACTTT. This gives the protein CATTLGGGTISNSPLHF.

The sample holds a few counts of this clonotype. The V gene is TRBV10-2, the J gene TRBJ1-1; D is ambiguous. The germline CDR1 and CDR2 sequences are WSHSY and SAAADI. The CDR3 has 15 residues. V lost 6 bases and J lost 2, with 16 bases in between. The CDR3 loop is CASRSPVRYNTEAFF. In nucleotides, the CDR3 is TGCGCCAGCAGATCTCCCGTCCGGTACAACACTGAAGCTTTCTTT.